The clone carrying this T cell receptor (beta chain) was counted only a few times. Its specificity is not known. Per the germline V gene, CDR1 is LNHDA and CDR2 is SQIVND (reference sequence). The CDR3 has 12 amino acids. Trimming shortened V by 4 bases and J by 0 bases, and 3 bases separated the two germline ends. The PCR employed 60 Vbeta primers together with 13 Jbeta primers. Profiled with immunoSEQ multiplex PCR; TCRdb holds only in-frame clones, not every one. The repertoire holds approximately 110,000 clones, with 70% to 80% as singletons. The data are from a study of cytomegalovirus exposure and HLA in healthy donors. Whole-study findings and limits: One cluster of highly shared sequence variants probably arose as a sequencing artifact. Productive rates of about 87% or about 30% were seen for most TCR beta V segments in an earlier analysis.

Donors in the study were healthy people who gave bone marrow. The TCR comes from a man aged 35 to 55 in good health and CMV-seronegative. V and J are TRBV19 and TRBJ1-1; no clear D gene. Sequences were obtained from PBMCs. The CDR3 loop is CASSTVNTEAFF. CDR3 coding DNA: TGTGCCAGTAGTACGGTGAACACTGAAGCTTTCTTT. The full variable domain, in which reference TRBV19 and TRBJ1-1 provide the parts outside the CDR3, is DGGITQSPKYLFRKEGQNVTLSCEQNLNHDAMYWYRQDPGQGLRLIYYSQIVNDFQKGDIAEGYSVSREKKESFPLTVTSAQKNPTAFYLCASSTVNTEAFFGQGTRLTVV.